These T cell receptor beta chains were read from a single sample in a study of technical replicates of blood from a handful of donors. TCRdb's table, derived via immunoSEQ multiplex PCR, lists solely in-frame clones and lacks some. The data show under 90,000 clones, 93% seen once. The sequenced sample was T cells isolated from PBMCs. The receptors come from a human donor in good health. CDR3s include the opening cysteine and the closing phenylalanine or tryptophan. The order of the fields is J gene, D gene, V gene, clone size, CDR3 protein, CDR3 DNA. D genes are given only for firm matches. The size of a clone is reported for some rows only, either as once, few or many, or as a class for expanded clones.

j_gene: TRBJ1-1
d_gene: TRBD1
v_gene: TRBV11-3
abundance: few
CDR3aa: CASSLGDREFF
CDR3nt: TGTGCCAGCAGCTTAGGGGACAGGGAGTTCTTT

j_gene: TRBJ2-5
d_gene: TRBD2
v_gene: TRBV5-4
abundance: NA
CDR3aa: CASSLRLAGVETQYF
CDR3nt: TGTGCCAGCAGCTTGAGACTAGCGGGGGTGGAGACCCAGTACTTC

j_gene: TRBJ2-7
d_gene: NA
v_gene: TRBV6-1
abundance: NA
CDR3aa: CAARTPQGQYF
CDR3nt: TGTGCCGCGCGGACTCCCCAAGGGCAGTACTTC

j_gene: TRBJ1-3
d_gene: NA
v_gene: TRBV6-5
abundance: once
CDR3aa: CASSYTHGRAGNTIYF
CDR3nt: TGTGCCAGCAGTTACACCCATGGGCGGGCTGGAAACACCATATATTTT

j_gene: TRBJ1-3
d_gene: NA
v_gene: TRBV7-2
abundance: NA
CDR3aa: CASSDWGDSGNTIYF
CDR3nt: TGTGCCAGCAGCGACTGGGGGGACTCTGGAAACACCATATATTTT

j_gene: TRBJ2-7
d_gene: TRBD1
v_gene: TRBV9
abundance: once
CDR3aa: CASSVVDRGGEQYF
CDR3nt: TGTGCCAGCAGCGTAGTAGACAGGGGTGGTGAGCAGTACTTC

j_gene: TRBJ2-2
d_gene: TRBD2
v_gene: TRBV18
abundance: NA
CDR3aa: CASSPGGSMDGELFF
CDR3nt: TGTGCCAGCTCGCCTGGCGGGAGCATGGACGGGGAGCTGTTTTTT

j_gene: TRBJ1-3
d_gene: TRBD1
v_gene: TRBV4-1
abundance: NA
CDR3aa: CASSQVGTGGFGNTIYF
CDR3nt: TGCGCCAGCAGCCAAGTTGGGACAGGGGGATTTGGAAACACCATATATTTT

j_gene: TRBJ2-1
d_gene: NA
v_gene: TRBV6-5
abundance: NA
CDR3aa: CASTSRAAYNEQFF
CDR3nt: TGTGCCAGCACCTCGAGGGCAGCCTACAATGAGCAGTTCTTC

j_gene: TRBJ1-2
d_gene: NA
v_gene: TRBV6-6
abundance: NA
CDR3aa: CASSYSIQGGYTF
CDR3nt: TGTGCCAGCAGTTACTCGATCCAGGGTGGCTACACCTTC

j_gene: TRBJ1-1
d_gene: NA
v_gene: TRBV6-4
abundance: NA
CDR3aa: CASSDLSGTEAFF
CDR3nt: TGTGCCAGCAGTGACCTTTCCGGGACAGAAGCTTTCTTT

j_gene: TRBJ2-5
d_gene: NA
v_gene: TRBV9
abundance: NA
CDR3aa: CASGTGDFQETQYF
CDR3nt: TGTGCCAGCGGCACAGGAGATTTCCAAGAGACCCAGTACTTC

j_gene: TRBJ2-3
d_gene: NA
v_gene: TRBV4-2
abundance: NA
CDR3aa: CASSQDGFTDTQYF
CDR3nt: TGTGCCAGCAGCCAAGACGGGTTTACAGATACGCAGTATTTT

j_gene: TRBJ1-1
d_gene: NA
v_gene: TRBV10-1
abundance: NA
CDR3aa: CASSTQGGEAFF
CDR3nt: TGCGCCAGCAGTACCCAGGGCGGTGAAGCTTTCTTT

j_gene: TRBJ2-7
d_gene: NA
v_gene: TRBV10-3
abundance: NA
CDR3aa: CAISPGGGRPSYEQYF
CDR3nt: TGTGCCATCAGTCCCGGGGGCGGGAGACCCTCCTACGAGCAGTACTTC

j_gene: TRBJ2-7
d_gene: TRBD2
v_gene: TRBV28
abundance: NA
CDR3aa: CASSLTGTSGRSIMYEQYF
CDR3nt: TGTGCCAGCAGTCTAACCGGGACTAGCGGGAGAAGCATCATGTACGAGCAGTACTTC

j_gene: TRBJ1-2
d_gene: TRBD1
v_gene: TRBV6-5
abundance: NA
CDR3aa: CASSSTLTGNYGYTF
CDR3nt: TGTGCCAGCAGTTCTACACTGACAGGGAACTATGGCTACACCTTC

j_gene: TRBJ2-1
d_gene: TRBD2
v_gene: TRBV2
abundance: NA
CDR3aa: CASRENSGRVYNEQFF
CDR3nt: TGTGCCAGCAGAGAAAATAGCGGGAGGGTCTACAATGAGCAGTTCTTC

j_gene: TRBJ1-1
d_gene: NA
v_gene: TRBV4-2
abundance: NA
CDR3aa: CASSQSSTDEAFF
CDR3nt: TGTGCCAGCAGCCAATCCTCCACAGATGAAGCTTTCTTT

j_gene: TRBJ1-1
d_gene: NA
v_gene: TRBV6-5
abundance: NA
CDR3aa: CASTSLGRVNTEAFF
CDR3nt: TGTGCCAGCACCTCCTTGGGGAGGGTGAACACTGAAGCTTTCTTT

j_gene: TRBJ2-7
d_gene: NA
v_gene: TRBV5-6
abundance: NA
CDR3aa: CASSLWPRREQYF
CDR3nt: TGTGCCAGCAGCTTGTGGCCTAGGCGCGAGCAGTACTTC

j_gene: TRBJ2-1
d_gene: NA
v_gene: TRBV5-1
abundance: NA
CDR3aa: CASSLPMTGGNEQFF
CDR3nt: TGCGCCAGCAGCTTGCCCATGACAGGCGGTAATGAGCAGTTCTTC

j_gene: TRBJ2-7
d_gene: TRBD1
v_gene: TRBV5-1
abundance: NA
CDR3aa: CASSGGTGRIKTVYEQYF
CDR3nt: TGCGCCAGCAGCGGCGGGACAGGGAGAATCAAAACTGTATACGAGCAGTACTTC

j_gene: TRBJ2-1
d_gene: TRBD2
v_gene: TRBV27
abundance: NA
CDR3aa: CASSLQAGGHNEQFF
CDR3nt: TGTGCCAGCAGTTTGCAAGCGGGAGGGCACAATGAGCAGTTCTTC

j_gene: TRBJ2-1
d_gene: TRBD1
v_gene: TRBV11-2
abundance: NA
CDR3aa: CASSSQTSRTGNNNEQFF
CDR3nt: TGTGCCAGCAGCTCTCAGACCTCCAGGACAGGGAATAACAATGAGCAGTTCTTC

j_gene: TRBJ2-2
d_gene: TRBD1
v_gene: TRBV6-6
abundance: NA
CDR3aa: CASSLGTGGNTGELFF
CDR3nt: TGTGCCAGCAGTCTTGGGACAGGTGGGAACACCGGGGAGCTGTTTTTT

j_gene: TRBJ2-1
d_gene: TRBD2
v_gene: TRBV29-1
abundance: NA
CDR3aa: CSVRLRLAGVIGSTDNEQFF
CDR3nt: TGCAGCGTTAGGTTAAGACTAGCGGGAGTTATAGGATCAACAGACAATGAGCAGTTCTTC

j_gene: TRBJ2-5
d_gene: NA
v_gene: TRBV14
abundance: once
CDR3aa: CASSHLNSQETQYF
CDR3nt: TGTGCCAGCAGCCATCTAAACAGTCAAGAGACCCAGTACTTC

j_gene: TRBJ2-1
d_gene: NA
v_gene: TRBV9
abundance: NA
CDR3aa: CASSVTGLHYNEQFF
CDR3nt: TGTGCCAGCAGCGTAACAGGGCTCCACTACAATGAGCAGTTCTTC

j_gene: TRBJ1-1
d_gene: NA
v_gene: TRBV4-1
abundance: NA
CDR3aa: CASGYRAQKTEAFF
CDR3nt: TGCGCCAGCGGTTACAGGGCCCAAAAAACTGAAGCTTTCTTT

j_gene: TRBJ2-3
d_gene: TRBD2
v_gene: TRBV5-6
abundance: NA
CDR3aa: CASSFFLAGVTDTQYF
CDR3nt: TGTGCCAGCAGCTTTTTCCTAGCGGGGGTTACAGATACGCAGTATTTT

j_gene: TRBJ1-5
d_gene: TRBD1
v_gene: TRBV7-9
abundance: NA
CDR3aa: CASSPYRGDRTGDQPQHF
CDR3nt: TGTGCCAGCAGCCCATATAGGGGGGACCGGACAGGGGACCAGCCCCAGCATTTT

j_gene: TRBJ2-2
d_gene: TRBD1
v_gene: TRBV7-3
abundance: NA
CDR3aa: CASSLRDRGRGFTGELFF
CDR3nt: TGTGCCAGCAGCTTAAGGGACAGGGGGCGCGGGTTCACCGGGGAGCTGTTTTTT

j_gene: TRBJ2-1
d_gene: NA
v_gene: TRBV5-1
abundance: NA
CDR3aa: CASSLAPDYNEQFF
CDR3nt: TGCGCCAGCAGCTTGGCGCCAGACTACAATGAGCAGTTCTTC

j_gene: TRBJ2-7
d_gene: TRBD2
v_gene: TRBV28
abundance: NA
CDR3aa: CASSLAGVGYEQYF
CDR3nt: TGTGCCAGCAGTCTTGCGGGAGTAGGATACGAGCAGTACTTC

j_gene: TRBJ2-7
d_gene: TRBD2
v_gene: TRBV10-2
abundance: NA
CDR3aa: CASSGAASGTYEQYF
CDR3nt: TGCGCCAGCAGTGGGGCGGCTAGCGGAACCTACGAGCAGTACTTC

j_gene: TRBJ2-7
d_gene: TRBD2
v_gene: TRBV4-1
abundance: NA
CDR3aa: CASSHRAGGAWEQYF
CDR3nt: TGCGCCAGCAGCCACCGGGCCGGGGGGGCATGGGAGCAGTACTTC

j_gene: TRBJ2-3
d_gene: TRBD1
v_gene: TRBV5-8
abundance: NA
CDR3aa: CASSLRQGPDTQYF
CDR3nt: TGTGCCAGCAGCTTGAGACAGGGCCCAGATACGCAGTATTTT

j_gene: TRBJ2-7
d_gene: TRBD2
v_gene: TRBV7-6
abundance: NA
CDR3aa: CASSPGLAGVQYF
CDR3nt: TGTGCCAGCAGCCCCGGACTAGCGGGAGTTCAGTACTTC

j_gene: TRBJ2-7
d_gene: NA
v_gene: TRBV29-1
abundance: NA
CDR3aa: CSVSPAGQSYEQYF
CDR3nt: TGCAGCGTTTCGCCAGCTGGACAGTCCTACGAGCAGTACTTC

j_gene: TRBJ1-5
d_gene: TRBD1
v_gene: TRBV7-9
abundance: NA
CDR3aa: CASSLVGTGGYHQPQHF
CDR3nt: TGTGCCAGCAGCTTAGTAGGGACAGGGGGTTACCATCAGCCCCAGCATTTT

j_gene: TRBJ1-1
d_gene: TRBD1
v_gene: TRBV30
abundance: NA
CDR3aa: CASGQGWFAFF
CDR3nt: TGTGCCTCGGGACAGGGTTGGTTCGCTTTCTTT

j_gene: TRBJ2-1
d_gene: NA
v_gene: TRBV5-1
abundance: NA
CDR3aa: CASSLDGSGDEQFF
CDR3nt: TGCGCCAGCAGCCTGGACGGGAGTGGCGATGAGCAGTTCTTC

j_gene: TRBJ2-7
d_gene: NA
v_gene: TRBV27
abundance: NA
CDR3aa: CASSFSEVSEQYF
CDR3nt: TGTGCCAGCAGTTTTAGCGAGGTTAGCGAGCAGTACTTC

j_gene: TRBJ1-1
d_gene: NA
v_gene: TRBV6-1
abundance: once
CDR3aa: CAGGRNTEAFF
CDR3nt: TGTGCCGGCGGCCGGAACACTGAAGCTTTCTTT

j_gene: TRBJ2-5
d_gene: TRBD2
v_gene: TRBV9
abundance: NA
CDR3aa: CASSKAGGGWETQYF
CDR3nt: TGTGCCAGCAGTAAAGCGGGGGGCGGGTGGGAGACCCAGTACTTC

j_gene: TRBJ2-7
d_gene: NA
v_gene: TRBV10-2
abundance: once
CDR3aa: CASREQGPSSYEQYF
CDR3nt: TGCGCCAGCAGGGAGCAGGGTCCAAGCTCCTACGAGCAGTACTTC

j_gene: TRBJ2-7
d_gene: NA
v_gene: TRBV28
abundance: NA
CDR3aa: CATAIHFGQYF
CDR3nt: TGTGCCACCGCTATTCATTTCGGGCAGTACTTC

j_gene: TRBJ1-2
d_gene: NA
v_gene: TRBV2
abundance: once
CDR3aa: CASSSSTGLQGIILGGYTF
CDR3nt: TGTGCCAGCAGTTCCTCGACGGGACTCCAGGGTATCATATTGGGGGGCTACACCTTC

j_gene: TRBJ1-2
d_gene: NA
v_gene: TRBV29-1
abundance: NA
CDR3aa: CSVVSEYGYTF
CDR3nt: TGCAGCGTTGTTTCTGAGTATGGCTACACCTTC